The source of this T cell receptor beta chain is a study of cytomegalovirus exposure and HLA in healthy donors (TCRdb year 2017). Study-level background: In an earlier analysis of under 600 of the donors, roughly 300 Gb of sequence data and about 110 million unique TCR beta sequences from some 170 million T cells were reported. An early release that covered 640 HLA-typed donors contained approximately 300 gigabases of sequencing data and tens of millions of unique TCR sequences. The genetic ancestry cluster associated with self-reported Caucasian donors included about 84% of the roughly 410 genotyped donors. The study aimed to test whether signatures of past pathogen exposure could be identified by cataloging public T cell receptors. The study used immunosequencing to profile the T cell repertoires of around 600 subjects and linked those repertoires to cytomegalovirus serostatus. A separate validation cohort of 90 to 150 different subjects was used in addition to the 666-subject first cohort. To predict cytomegalovirus infection status, the study brought together high-throughput TCR immunosequencing, statistical association of individual TCRs with disease status, and machine learning. To study patterns of TCR occurrence, a later analysis re-analyzed previously published TCR beta repertoires from around 660 donors and added high-resolution HLA genotyping. In the later analysis, no new phenotypic data were used to find candidate immune exposures; instead, reliance was placed on TCR beta sequences and their occurrence across donors. An earlier analysis of roughly 580 of the donors used high-throughput TCR beta sequencing to judge whether each TCR beta V gene segment behaved as functional or pseudogenic. Donor age, sex, ethnicity and CMV serostatus were compiled together with the repertoire data. A later genetic analysis took genome-wide SNP genotypes for about 55% of the 666 donors and used that subset as a discovery cohort. Every repertoire in the discovery cohort had been generated on one and the same sequencing platform. HLA typing included class I and class II loci at four-digit resolution. Typing coverage differed by locus: A, B, C, DRB1 and DQB1 were typed in about 629-630 donors, DQA1 in around 500, DPA1 in around 600, and DPB1 in 450 to 480. About 5 DR-DQ haplotypes were handled as single units for association and clustering, since linkage in the cohort was strong. On average, roughly 250,000 unique TCR beta nucleotide sequences were sequenced per donor among some 420 genotyped donors of the cohort, with roughly a sixth of those sequences being non-productive.

On the study overall, not on this receptor specifically: Because HLA typing was unavailable for some donors at each locus, only the typed subset was used in association tests. Fewer than 20 rarely observed V segments, including chromosome 9 orphons, were excluded from the earlier analysis of some 590 of the donors because counts were too low. The sequencing pipeline was judged likely to have produced a cluster of highly shared sequence variants as a technical artifact. Compared with equally common non-associated chains, HLA-associated TCR beta chains in a later analysis were more clonally expanded and had lower generation probabilities. When HLA alleles, especially DR and DQ, strongly co-occurred, attributing TCR associations to individual alleles was difficult. Broadly in line with IMGT annotations, most TCR beta V segments showed up in productive rearrangements about 90% or about 30% of the time in an earlier analysis of several hundred of the donors. According to a later analysis, parvovirus B19, influenza, CMV and Epstein-Barr virus appeared linked to several top co-occurrence clusters. This cohort had only TCR beta chains sequenced, and the lack of alpha or paired-chain data limited which features could be detected. In both the original and validation cohorts, the classifier was reported to diagnose cytomegalovirus status with high specificity and sensitivity. In vitro tests confirmed that a few of the cytomegalovirus-associated TCR beta chains recognize cytomegalovirus antigens. Across donors, most TCR sequences were observed very rarely, whereas some public TCRs were present in many individuals. Some IMGT-functional V segments, including TRBV6-2 and TRBV6-3, could not be told apart with the 87-base-pair reads, so those segments were excluded. CMV serostatus was the only immune exposure information available for the cohort. In a later analysis, more than 15,000 TCR beta sequences were associated with specific HLA alleles at a false discovery rate of 0.05. Sequencing depth was assumed to be roughly uniform across donors in the presence/absence analyses, though that assumption may not hold. A later analysis found that TCR association rates varied across HLA loci, with DRB1 alleles showing the most associated TCRs and HLA-C alleles the fewest. The study gave a list of 150 to 200 TCR beta chains associated with cytomegalovirus. V-gene and J-gene trimming of TCR beta chains was associated with a missense DCLRE1C variant in a later genetic analysis, and the association was replicated in an independent cohort. A further reported finding was that TCR beta sequences accurately predicted the HLA-A and HLA-B alleles for most subjects in the first cohort. In a later genetic analysis, fewer N-insertions in productive TCRs were reported among donors in an Asian-associated ancestry cluster than the approximately 710-donor mean. Most CMV-associated TCR beta chains appeared to be HLA-restricted in a later analysis, and the HLA associations seemed to be driven largely by CMV exposure. It was suggested by the authors that the approach could potentially be generalized to other disease states and immunological phenotypes. Correlated functional status among segregating V segments might reflect linkage disequilibrium, but an unknown experimental factor could not be ruled out.

The receptor library was made with the immunoSEQ multiplex PCR assay. For the multiplex PCR, a mixture combining 60 forward primers for TCR Vbeta segments and 13 reverse primers for TCR Jbeta segments was used. The CDR3 region of rearranged TCR beta genes was amplified from genomic DNA by a multiplex PCR assay. The amplified TCR beta libraries were sequenced on the Illumina HiSeq System as 87-base-pair reads. The authors' pipeline ran thus. Across the 700 or so repertoires, a later analysis counted tens of millions of unique TCR beta chains, some 11 million of which were shared by at least two donors. A nearest-neighbor algorithm error-corrected the raw reads and collapsed the reads into unique sequences, merging closely related sequences to remove PCR and sequencing errors. CDR3 sequences were aligned to IMGT reference sequences to assign V, D and J gene segments. For a sequence to be retained, at least a six-nucleotide match to both a V gene segment and a J gene segment was required. A rearrangement was called productive if the CDR3 had no stop codons and remained in frame with V and J, and every other rearrangement was called non-productive. Following IMGT convention, CDR3 was defined as the stretch from the second conserved V-encoded cysteine up to the conserved J-encoded phenylalanine. The earlier analysis of about 610 of the donors excluded any sequence lacking an unambiguous match to a single V gene segment. In an earlier analysis of around 600 of the donors, V segments were called functional above 56.7% productive rearrangements and were called segregating when the between-donor standard deviation exceeded 5%. A statistical classification framework was built to diagnose cytomegalovirus status from the catalog of TCR beta chain sequences. In a later analysis, TCR nucleotide sequences were compared against IMGT/GENE-DB human TR gene sequences so that V and J genes could be assigned. Using the TCRdist pipeline, a later analysis assigned CDR3 sequences along with most-parsimonious VDJ recombination scenarios. In a later analysis, each TCR beta chain was defined by its CDR3 amino acid sequence together with its V-gene family, and reads lacking a unique V-gene family were excluded. In a later analysis, several hundred highly shared, low-generation-probability nucleotide sequences were removed to address suspected cross-contamination and a sequencing artifact. In a later analysis, a clonal expansion index for each public chain was calculated from normalized within-repertoire ranks of inferred template counts. In a later analysis, generation probabilities were computed using a VDJ recombination model fitted to out-of-frame rearrangements, and the results were checked against IGoR. Hypergeometric tests were used in a later analysis to score TCR-TCR, TCR-HLA and TCR-CMV co-occurrence, with a repertoire-size bias correction applied to the TCR pairs. In a later analysis, false discovery rates were estimated by permuting HLA or CMV assignments 20 times. A later analysis grouped co-occurring TCRs with DBSCAN, adding TCRdist sequence similarity when clustering within HLA-allele-positive subsets. For co-occurrence clustering, repertoires with fewer than 30,000 or more than 120,000 public chains were excluded, along with roughly 5 repertoires with anomalous nucleotide sharing. This immuneACCESS table, as held by TCRdb, lists in-frame sequences with V and J called but not all clones. Of the missing ones, under half trace to an unresolved V gene in checked studies; the others have no known cause. D and trimming come from the DNA, and the V and J calls and clone size come from that table. The sample records around 140,000 clones, about four fifths of which are singletons. Around 4.1% of the sample rests with the top ten.

V sheds 0 bases and J sheds 9 bases, leaving 15 bases between their ends. CDR1 and CDR2, per the germline V gene, are WSHSY and SAAADI. Reading from cysteine to phenylalanine, the CDR3 counts 14 amino acids. Only the CDR3 region is kept as DNA, spanning 42 bases read in frame from base 1. The cohort comprised more than 550 healthy bone marrow donors. At the time of sampling, every cohort member was nominally healthy, though immune exposures that went unrecorded were likely present. The donor was CMV seronegative and was included in the group of a few hundred seronegative cohort members. Each donor provided a peripheral blood sample, and peripheral blood mononuclear cells were used for TCR beta sequencing. The Qiagen DNeasy Blood Extraction Kit was used to extract genomic DNA from the blood cell samples. There are a few counts of this clone. Its antigen is still unknown. No per-base quality is available; no much larger clone lies one base away.

This TCR was sampled from a middle-aged man in good health and CMV-seronegative. Recombination joined TRBV10-2 with TRBJ2-7; TRBD1 is a possible D gene, resting on 5 matching bases. What was sequenced was PBMCs. Read as DNA, the sequence is TGCGCCAGCAGTGAGTCAGGGGAAGGGGCTTGGCAGTACTTC. Translated, it reads CASSESGEGAWQYF.